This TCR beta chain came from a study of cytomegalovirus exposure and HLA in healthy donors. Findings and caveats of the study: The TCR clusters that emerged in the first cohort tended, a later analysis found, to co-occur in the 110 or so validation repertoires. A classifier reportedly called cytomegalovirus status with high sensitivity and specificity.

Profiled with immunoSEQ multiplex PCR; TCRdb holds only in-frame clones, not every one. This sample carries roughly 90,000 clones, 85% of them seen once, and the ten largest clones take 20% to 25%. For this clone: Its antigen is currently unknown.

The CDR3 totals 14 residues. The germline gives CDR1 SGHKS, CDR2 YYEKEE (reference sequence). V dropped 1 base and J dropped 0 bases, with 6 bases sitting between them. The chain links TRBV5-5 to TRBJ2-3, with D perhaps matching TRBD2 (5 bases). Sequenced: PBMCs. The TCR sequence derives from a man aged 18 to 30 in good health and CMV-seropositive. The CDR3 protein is CASSLQRSTDTQYF. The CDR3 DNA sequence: TGTGCCAGCAGCTTGCAGCGGAGCACAGATACGCAGTATTTT. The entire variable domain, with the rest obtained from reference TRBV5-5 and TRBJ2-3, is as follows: DAGVTQSPTHLIKTRGQQVTLRCSPISGHKSVSWYQQVLGQGPQFIFQYYEKEERGRGNFPDRFSARQFPNYSSELNVNALLLGDSALYLCASSLQRSTDTQYFGPGTRLTVL.